The source of this T cell receptor (beta chain) is a study of blood T cell repertoires in COVID-19. Study-level background: Sites across the United States, Italy and Spain contributed samples from acute and convalescent COVID-19. T cells, B-cell-depleted T cells, or PBMCs provided the cDNA or gDNA that served as material.

Per the original methods: Counts of nucleated cells, estimated from reference gene primer amplification, were obtained. Data came from immunoSEQ multiplex PCR; TCRdb stores just in-frame clones and leaves some out. Clonal size and the V and J genes are those of that table, whereas D and trimming came from the DNA. The sample lists around 170,000 clones, over 75% occurring once. Germline CDR1 SEHNR, CDR2 FQNEAQ (reference sequence). This CDR3 is 15 amino acids long. The V end was cut by 5 bases, the J end by 0 bases, with 11 bases between. The sequence derives from a man between 65 and 85 years old with active or convalescent COVID-19. The sequenced sample was peripheral blood. The chain is built from TRBV7-9 and TRBJ1-3, with D perhaps matching TRBD1 (6 bases). The CDR3 bases are TGTGCCAGCAGCGACCCGACAGGCTCTGGAAACACCATATATTTT. This gives the protein CASSDPTGSGNTIYF.